This T cell receptor (beta chain) derives from a study of beta chain features in type 1 diabetes. Reverse transcription of all isolated RNA meant that expressed TCRB transcripts were sequenced. The method was immunoSEQ multiplex PCR; TCRdb's version includes in-frame clones alone and lacks a portion of them. The repertoire holds 400,000 to 550,000 clones, with about 10% as singletons. V lost 0 bases, J lost 6 bases, and 8 bases stayed unmatched. Germline-derived CDR1 and CDR2 are LGHNA and YNFKEQ. The CDR3 runs 17 residues. The chain uses TRBV4-2 and TRBJ2-3, with TRBD2 matching 11 bases. This receptor was taken from a woman aged 18 to 35 in good health. Source material: naive CD4+ T cells from blood. CDR3 protein: CASSQEVLAGGADTQYF. In DNA form, the CDR3 reads TGTGCCAGCAGCCAAGAAGTCCTAGCGGGAGGAGCCGATACGCAGTATTTT.